Listed here is a single T cell receptor (beta chain). Its cognate antigen is unknown. With 0 bases removed from V and 2 bases from J, the gap between germline ends came to 11 bases. CDR3 length: 15 residues. Germline V lookup: CDR1 SGHNT, CDR2 YYREEE (reference sequence). What was sequenced were expressed TCRB transcripts, since all of the isolated RNA had been reverse transcribed. Using immunoSEQ multiplex PCR, the repertoire was profiled, and TCRdb retains in-frame clones only, with some absent. The sample contains 350,000 or so clones, about 19% of which appear only once. This record belongs to a study of beta chain features in type 1 diabetes. Study-wide points: Across patients, naive, central memory and Treg TCRB repertoires exhibited apparently greater similarity than was observed across healthy donors.

The genes are TRBV5-4 and TRBJ2-5; tentatively, D is TRBD1 (5 bases). This clonotype originated in a woman aged 18-29 years in good health. The sample consisted of naive CD4+ T cells from blood. Here the CDR3 reads CASSLASREQETQYF. Written as DNA, the CDR3 is TGTGCCAGCAGCTTGGCCAGCAGGGAACAAGAGACCCAGTACTTC.